This TCR beta chain was sequenced during a study of OX40 agonist ivuxolimab in advanced cancers. Study overall: An anti-OX40 (CD134) antibody with agonistic activity, ivuxolimab, was administered to patients.

This table comes from immunoSEQ multiplex PCR, and its TCRdb copy is limited to in-frame clones, with some not included. The table has roughly 150,000 clones, approximately 94% seen once. Whole-study results and caveats: Fewer expanded clones were found on average in CD4+ than in CD8+ T cells.

This clone was recorded only once. What it recognizes is unknown. The CDR3 length is 15 residues. From germline, CDR1 is MNHNY and CDR2 SVGAGI (reference sequence). The J segment lost 1 base and the V segment lost 5 bases, leaving 7 bases of the junction unmatched. Sequenced here: CD4+ or CD8+ T cells sorted from blood, sampled in a trial of the OX40 agonist ivuxolimab. The V and J genes are TRBV6-6 and TRBJ2-7, with TRBD1 matching over 8 bases. This clonotype was sampled from an adult with an advanced solid tumor such as melanoma, head and neck, liver or kidney cancer. CDR3 region: CASSDGQGISYEQYF. The CDR3 DNA is TGTGCCAGCAGTGACGGACAGGGTATATCCTACGAGCAGTACTTC.